Each of the 27 T cell receptor beta chains below was sequenced from the same sample in a study of T cell repertoires in cytomegalovirus infection. Each CDR3 protein is one row after TCRdb ran MiXCR on the reads. This sample has about 700,000 distinct CDR3 sequences; about 30% occur once, and the top ten carry 15% to 20%. Antigens of these TCRs are unknown. This sample comprised cultured PBMCs, obtained from culture after CMV antigen stimulation. The source of these receptors is a human donor in good health (CMV status not recorded). Some clones in this sample may be carry-over from other donors' samples.

The chain employs TRBV20-1 and TRBJ2-2; 7 bases match TRBD1. Losses at the gene ends were 0 bases for V and 4 bases for J; bases not matched to a gene: 5. The CDR3 is 15 residues long. Germline V gene lookup returns CDR1 DFQATT and CDR2 SNEGSKA (reference sequence). In DNA, the CDR3 is TGCAGTGCTAGAGATGGACAGGCGGGCACCGGGGAGCTGTTTTTT. Protein product: CSARDGQAGTGELFF.

The rearrangement links TRBV6-1 to TRBJ2-5, with D perhaps TRBD1 (5 bases). CDR1 is MNHNS, CDR2 SASEGT, per germline. V lost 4 bases and J 5 bases, leaving 23 bases between the germline ends. The CDR3 spans 17 residues. The CDR3 nucleotides are TGTGCCAGCAGTGCCCCCCCCCCCAGCAGGGATTTTGAGACCCAGTACTTC. Translated, it gives CASSAPPPSRDFETQYF.

This chain uses TRBV7-6 with TRBJ2-2; 9 bases fit TRBD2. The germline gives CDR1 SGHVS, CDR2 FNYEAQ. This CDR3 has 16 amino acids. The V and J ends lost 5 bases and 1 base, in that order; junction bases with no gene match: 5. DNA of the CDR3: TGTGCCAGCAGCCCCCGACTAGCGGAGAACACCGGGGAGCTGTTTTTT. Residues: CASSPRLAENTGELFF.

This clonotype was found a few times. The chain carries TRBV6-6 and TRBJ2-7; possibly TRBD2 for D (6 bases). CDR1 and CDR2 from the germline V gene are MNHNY and SVGAGI (reference sequence). Trimming stripped 6 bases from V and 3 bases from J, with 21 bases between. The CDR3 consists of 16 residues. CDR3 region: CASRRSGPAGNYEQYF. The CDR3 DNA is TGTGCCAGCAGACGCTCCGGGCCTGCGGGGAACTACGAGCAGTACTTC.

The rearrangement uses TRBV11-2 and TRBJ2-1; weak D call: TRBD2 (5 bases). This CDR3 region has 13 residues. Germline V gene sequence: CDR1 SGHAT, CDR2 FQNNGV. The V end was cut by 5 bases, the J end by 7 bases, with 12 bases between. CDR3 DNA: TGTGCCAGCAGCCTGGACTTTCAGAATGAGCAGTTCTTC. Protein sequence: CASSLDFQNEQFF.

The chain joins TRBV19 to TRBJ2-1; D gene unclear. Deletions cut 3 bases from V and 3 bases from J, with 12 bases between. Looked up from germline, CDR1 is LNHDA and CDR2 is SQIVND (reference sequence). The CDR3 spans 15 residues. Written as DNA, the CDR3 is TGTGCCAGTAGTATTGATCCGAACCTCTACAATGAGCAGTTCTTC. Encoded protein: CASSIDPNLYNEQFF.

This clonotype was counted ten times or more. The rearrangement joins TRBV7-8 to TRBJ1-2, with D perhaps TRBD1 (6 bases). Germline lookup yields CDR1 SGHVS and CDR2 FQNEAQ. Trimming took off 4 bases at V and 3 bases at J, with 9 bases between the two ends. There are 13 residues in the CDR3. The CDR3 DNA reads as TGTGCCAGCAGCTCACAGGGTTACTATGGCTACACCTTC. Translation gives CASSSQGYYGYTF.

This clonotype was detected once. V is TRBV27 and J is TRBJ2-1; 7 nucleotides align to TRBD2. V shed 3 bases, J shed 6 bases, and the junction held 14 bases outside the gene matches. The CDR3 length is 17 residues. Germline CDR1 reads MNHEY; CDR2 reads SMNVEV (reference sequence). The CDR3 protein is CASSFYGLGGGGNEQFF. CDR3 bases: TGTGCCAGCAGTTTCTATGGTTTGGGGGGGGGGGGCAATGAGCAGTTCTTC.

This clonotype has just a few counts. V is TRBV11-2 and J is TRBJ2-1; D is uncertain. The germline V gene encodes CDR1 SGHAT and CDR2 FQNNGV. CDR3 length equals 14 residues. V shed 1 base and J shed 4 bases, with 8 bases lying between them. The CDR3 bases are TGTGCCAGCAGCTTAGGTAGCCAGTACAATGAGCAGTTCTTC. It codes for CASSLGSQYNEQFF.

This clonotype has ten or more counts. The chain uses TRBV7-8 and TRBJ2-3, with D perhaps TRBD1 (6 bases). Per germline, CDR1 SGHVS and CDR2 FQNEAQ. This CDR3 comprises 16 residues. The V end was cut by 2 bases, the J end by 1 base, with 13 bases between. CDR3 loop: CASSLRWGPGTDTQYF. The CDR3 DNA reads TGTGCCAGCAGCTTACGTTGGGGGCCTGGCACAGATACGCAGTATTTT.

The chain couples TRBV20-1 to TRBJ1-5, with D perhaps matching TRBD1 (5 bases). V was clipped by 6 bases and J by 3 bases, with 12 bases between them. Germline loops: CDR1 DFQATT, CDR2 SNEGSKA (reference sequence). The CDR3 spans 13 residues. CDR3 bases: TGCAGTGCACCCGACAGCTACAATCAGCCCCAGCATTTT. It codes for CSAPDSYNQPQHF.

V usage is TRBV7-2 and J usage is TRBJ2-7; 7 bases are a match to TRBD2. The CDR3 loop spans 12 amino acids. CDR1 is SGHTA, CDR2 FQGNSA, per germline. The V segment lost 8 bases and the J segment 4 bases; nucleotides outside the gene matches: 5. CDR3 protein: CASGRAAYEQYF. The CDR3 coding sequence is TGTGCCAGCGGGAGGGCCGCTTACGAGCAGTACTTC.

In this sample, this clonotype turned up many times. CDR3 bases: TGTGCCAGCAGCTTACAGGGAGGCCAGCCCCAGCATTTT. Its translation: CASSLQGGQPQHF. This sequence joins TRBV7-9 and TRBJ1-5; perhaps TRBD1 as D (5 bases). The CDR3 runs to 13 residues. V lost 2 bases and J lost 7, with 9 bases in between. Germline CDR1 reads SEHNR; CDR2 reads FQNEAQ (reference sequence).

Ten or more counts support this clonotype. This chain links TRBV7-2 with TRBJ2-7; D not certain. The ends were cut back, 0 bases at V and 4 bases at J, with 10 bases in the middle. Germline V gene data show CDR1 as SGHTA and CDR2 as FQGNSA. CDR3 length: 14 amino acids. CDR3 in DNA: TGTGCCAGCAGCTTAGCGCCCCGGGCGTACGAGCAGTACTTC. This gives the protein CASSLAPRAYEQYF.

This clonotype showed up many times. The CDR3 DNA reads as TGTGCCAGCAGCTTCTTTCCGGGGCCCTCTCCCTACGAGCAGTACTTC. Protein product: CASSFFPGPSPYEQYF. V usage is TRBV7-6 and J usage is TRBJ2-7; D might be TRBD1 or TRBD2, each matching 5 bases. Germline V gene data show CDR1 as SGHVS and CDR2 as FNYEAQ. Trimming left V 3 bases short and J 2 bases short, with 17 bases between. The CDR3 has 16 residues. Based on the CDR3 plus reference TRBV7-6 and TRBJ2-7, the full variable domain is GAGVSQSPRYKVTKRGQDVALRCDPISGHVSLYWYRQALGQGPEFLTYFNYEAQQDKSGLPNDRFSAERPEGSISTLTIQRTEQRDSAMYRCASSFFPGPSPYEQYFGPGTRLTVT.

This clonotype was seen a few times. The chain joins TRBV7-8 to TRBJ1-6; D is possibly TRBD1 (5 bases). The CDR3 is made up of 15 amino acids. V dropped 4 bases and J dropped 9 bases, with 16 bases sitting between them. In germline, CDR1 is SGHVS, CDR2 FQNEAQ. CDR3 sequence: CASSSVEGFISPLHF. DNA for the CDR3: TGTGCCAGCAGCTCCGTAGAGGGGTTCATTTCACCCCTCCACTTT.

V gene TRBV18 combines with J gene TRBJ1-2; perhaps TRBD1 as D (6 bases). The CDR3 consists of 14 residues. V was cut by 4 bases and J by 4 bases, with 13 bases left in between. From germline, CDR1 is KGHSH and CDR2 LQKENI. This CDR3 is CASSQGQRSYGYTF. CDR3 nucleotides: TGTGCCAGCTCACAAGGACAGAGGTCCTATGGCTACACCTTC.

The V call is TRBV20-1, the J call TRBJ2-5; 10 bases agree with TRBD2. The CDR3 is made up of 15 amino acids. Germline lookup yields CDR1 DFQATT and CDR2 SNEGSKA (reference sequence). The J segment lost 7 bases and the V segment lost 1 base, leaving 9 bases of the junction unmatched. The CDR3 reads CSARVSSGSLGTQYF. The CDR3 DNA follows: TGCAGTGCTAGAGTTTCTAGCGGGAGTTTGGGGACCCAGTACTTC.

This clonotype appeared once. Sequence at one end of the junction differs from germline and may be a read error. CDR3 sequence (DNA): TGTGCCAGCAGTTACTCGGGACTAGCGGGAGTGGGTCGGGTCTTC. Encoded protein: CASSYSGLAGVGRVF. This chain links TRBV6-2 or TRBV6-3 with TRBJ2-1, with 14 bases that match TRBD2. Per germline, CDR1 MNHEY and CDR2 SVGEGT. This CDR3 region has 15 residues.

This sequence joins TRBV30 and TRBJ1-6, with unresolved D. V was pared by 3 bases and J by 7 bases, with 16 bases between. This CDR3 is 15 amino acids long. The germline V gene has CDR1 GTSNPN and CDR2 SVGIG (reference sequence). The CDR3: CAWRTTRDLNSPLHF. The CDR3 nucleotides read TGTGCCTGGAGGACGACACGAGACCTCAATTCACCCCTCCACTTT.

The CDR3 protein is CASRISDEAFF. In nucleotides, the CDR3 is TGTGCCAGCCGAATTTCTGATGAAGCTTTCTTT. The V call is TRBV6-5, the J call TRBJ1-1; D is unclear. CDR1 and CDR2 from the germline V gene are MNHEY and SVGAGI. Trimming left V 8 bases short and J 7 bases short, with 11 bases between. The CDR3 has 11 residues.

This clonotype was seen a handful of times. CDR3 bases: TGTGCCTGGAGTGTACCTAGCGGGGGAAACATTCAGTACTTC. Translating it yields CAWSVPSGGNIQYF. The rearrangement uses TRBV30 and TRBJ2-4, with 10 nucleotides matching TRBD2. Trimming removed 0 bases from V and 6 bases from J; junction bases left unmatched: 2. The CDR3 is 14 residues long. Germline CDR1 and CDR2: GTSNPN and SVGIG (reference sequence).

The J gene is TRBJ2-2, the V gene TRBV7-2, with TRBD2 identical over 8 bases. Germline assignment: CDR1 SGHTA and CDR2 FQGNSA. The CDR3 is made up of 16 amino acids. V was pared by 1 base and J by 4 bases, with 5 bases of the junction left unmatched. The CDR3 here is CASSLEGTSGTGELFF. The CDR3, as DNA: TGTGCCAGCAGCTTAGAGGGCACTAGCGGCACCGGGGAGCTGTTTTTT.

This chain joins TRBV6-5 and TRBJ1-2; D is unclear. Trimming removed 1 base from V and 7 bases from J, with 10 bases in between. CDR3 length: 13 residues. Germline CDR1 MNHEY, CDR2 SVGAGI. The CDR3 sequence is CASSYLGKGGYTF. CDR3 nucleotides: TGTGCCAGCAGTTACTTGGGAAAGGGTGGCTACACCTTC.

This clonotype was observed a handful of times. V is TRBV20-1 and J is TRBJ2-5, with D unclear. The CDR3 totals 12 residues. V lost 3 bases and J 5 bases, leaving 10 bases between the germline ends. In germline, CDR1 is DFQATT, CDR2 SNEGSKA (reference sequence). The CDR3 protein is CSASARRETQYF. The DNA of the CDR3 is TGCAGTGCTAGTGCCCGTCGGGAGACCCAGTACTTC.

The chain uses TRBV6-1 and TRBJ2-1; D possibly uses TRBD1 or TRBD2 (7 bases each). Germline V gene lookup returns CDR1 MNHNS and CDR2 SASEGT. V was trimmed by 6 bases and J by 0 bases, leaving 15 bases between them. The CDR3 is made up of 16 amino acids. For the CDR3, the DNA is TGTGCCAGCAGCCAGGGGGGGCTGAACTCCTACAATGAGCAGTTCTTC. This sequence encodes CASSQGGLNSYNEQFF.

The chain couples TRBV5-6 to TRBJ1-2; 7 nucleotides align to TRBD1. Germline CDR1 reads SGHDT; CDR2 reads YYEEEE. V lost 5 bases, J lost 4 bases, and 5 bases stayed unmatched. This CDR3 has 13 amino acids. The CDR3: CASRRWDSYGYTF. The CDR3, as DNA: TGTGCCAGCAGGCGGTGGGACAGCTATGGCTACACCTTC.